Below, 13 T cell receptor beta chains from the same sample are listed, as sequenced in a study of identical twins. TCRdb independently ran MiXCR on the 5' RACE reads; one entry per CDR3 protein. The repertoire includes about 240,000 distinct CDR3 sequences, approximately 6.8% of them detected once, and around 5% sits in the top ten. This sample also appeared in a second study, on yellow fever vaccine responses in identical twins.

Sequenced: CD8+ T cells sorted from blood. These receptors came from a woman aged 18 to 35 in good health.

The rearrangement links TRBV9 to TRBJ1-1, with D unclear. Germline V CDR1 and CDR2: SGDLS, YYNGEE. V lost 0 bases, J lost 6 bases, and 9 bases lay in between. CDR3 length: 13 residues. CDR3 region: CASSVEGGAEAFF. CDR3 coding DNA: TGTGCCAGCAGCGTAGAGGGTGGCGCTGAAGCTTTCTTT.

This chain connects TRBV6-4 to TRBJ2-2; D ambiguous. The CDR3 is 14 amino acids. Trimming pared 0 bases from V and 2 bases from J, leaving 4 bases between. Germline V gives CDR1 MRHNA, CDR2 SNTAGT. The CDR3: CASSDSENTGELFF. For the CDR3, the DNA is TGTGCCAGCAGTGACTCTGAAAACACCGGGGAGCTGTTTTTT.

In this sample, this clonotype turned up a few times. The chain employs TRBV12-5 and TRBJ2-1, with D tentatively TRBD2 (5 bases). The CDR3 runs 15 residues. V gave up 2 bases and J gave up 3 bases, with 11 bases separating them. From germline, CDR1 is LGHNT and CDR2 FRNRAP. CDR3 in amino acids: CASGLTDGIYNEQFF. The CDR3 DNA follows: TGTGCTAGTGGTTTGACGGACGGGATCTACAATGAGCAGTTCTTC.

This clonotype has more than one count but fewer than ten. The V call is TRBV27, the J call TRBJ2-7; 11 bases match TRBD1. The CDR3 contains 17 residues. The V and J ends lost 6 bases and 3 bases, in that order; junction bases with no gene match: 13. Germline CDR1 reads MNHEY; CDR2 reads SMNVEV (reference sequence). CDR3 sequence: CASRGWTGGHGNYEQYV. The CDR3 bases are TGTGCCAGCAGGGGTTGGACAGGGGGCCATGGTAACTACGAGCAGTACGTC.

V is TRBV7-9 and J is TRBJ2-5; either TRBD1 or TRBD2 may supply D (5 bases each). Trimming cost V 1 base and J 6 bases, with 12 bases left between them. Germline-derived CDR1 and CDR2 are SEHNR and FQNEAQ (reference sequence). The CDR3 consists of 14 residues. The CDR3 is CASSLEEGMKTQYF. The CDR3, as DNA: TGTGCCAGCAGCTTAGAAGAGGGGATGAAGACCCAGTACTTC.

V and J are TRBV6-4 and TRBJ2-3, with D tentatively TRBD1 or TRBD2 (5 bases each). This CDR3 spans 14 amino acids. Per the germline V gene, CDR1 is MRHNA and CDR2 is SNTAGT. V dropped 0 bases and J dropped 5 bases, with 9 bases sitting between them. The CDR3 reads CASSDSVRGDTQYF. The CDR3 DNA reads TGTGCCAGCAGTGACTCGGTGAGGGGAGATACGCAGTATTTT.

The chain employs TRBV7-9 and TRBJ1-1; TRBD1 matches at 9 bases. Losses at the gene ends were 5 bases for V and 6 bases for J; bases not matched to a gene: 7. CDR1 SEHNR and CDR2 FQNEAQ come from the germline V gene (reference sequence). The CDR3 loop spans 14 amino acids. CDR3 sequence (DNA): TGTGCCAGCAGCCCCGGGACAGGGCGGGCTGAAGCTTTCTTT. Its translation is CASSPGTGRAEAFF.

At least ten counts were recorded for this clonotype. V gene TRBV7-9 combines with J gene TRBJ2-2; D unresolved. Germline values: CDR1 SEHNR, CDR2 FQNEAQ (reference sequence). The germline V and J ends were trimmed by 3 bases and 5 bases, with 4 bases remaining between them. The CDR3 covers 12 residues. The DNA of the CDR3 is TGTGCCAGCAGCTTGGCGACCGGGGAGCTGTTTTTT. Translation: CASSLATGELFF.

The table lists this clonotype with many counts. V usage is TRBV7-9 and J usage is TRBJ2-2; D assignment may be TRBD1 or TRBD2 (5 bases each). V lost 1 base and J 3 bases, leaving 12 bases between the germline ends. This CDR3 has 16 residues. The germline gives CDR1 SEHNR, CDR2 FQNEAQ (reference sequence). The CDR3 here is CASSLELVGDTGELFF. The CDR3 nucleotides are TGTGCCAGCAGCTTAGAACTAGTAGGGGACACCGGGGAGCTGTTTTTT.

In its sample, this clonotype was seen a few times. The chain uses TRBV5-5 and TRBJ1-3; D is uncertain. This CDR3 contains 16 residues. Germline V gives CDR1 SGHKS, CDR2 YYEKEE (reference sequence). V shed 4 bases and J shed 0 bases, with 14 bases lying between them. The CDR3 reads CASSRYQFNSGNTIYF. Here the CDR3 DNA reads TGTGCCAGCAGCCGGTATCAATTCAACTCTGGAAACACCATATATTTT. Variable domain in full (rest from reference TRBV5-5 and TRBJ1-3): DAGVTQSPTHLIKTRGQQVTLRCSPISGHKSVSWYQQVLGQGPQFIFQYYEKEERGRGNFPDRFSARQFPNYSSELNVNALLLGDSALYLCASSRYQFNSGNTIYFGEGSWLTVV.

The chain has TRBV27 and TRBJ2-3; 15 positions agree with TRBD2. Per the germline V gene, CDR1 is MNHEY and CDR2 is SMNVEV (reference sequence). The V and J ends lost 5 bases and 0 bases, in that order; junction bases with no gene match: 9. CDR3 size: 19 residues. CDR3 sequence (DNA): TGTGCCAGCAGTAAAGCTCGGACTAGCGGGAGGGGTAGCACAGATACGCAGTATTTT. Translated: CASSKARTSGRGSTDTQYF.

In this sample, this clonotype turned up many times. The V and J genes are TRBV7-2 and TRBJ2-1; possible D gene TRBD2, 6 bases. CDR3 size: 16 residues. The V and J ends lost 1 base and 5 bases respectively, with 15 bases between them. Germline loops: CDR1 SGHTA, CDR2 FQGNSA. CDR3 loop: CASSLELPRGDNEQFF. The CDR3 nucleotides are TGTGCCAGCAGCTTAGAACTTCCTCGCGGGGACAATGAGCAGTTCTTC.

At least ten counts were recorded for this clonotype. The J gene is TRBJ2-2, the V gene TRBV12-3 or TRBV12-4, with 7 bases matching TRBD2. This CDR3 spans 16 amino acids. V shed 1 base, J shed 1 base, and the junction held 3 bases outside the gene matches. The CDR3 DNA reads as TGTGCCAGCAGTTTAGATGAGCGGGAGAACACCGGGGAGCTGTTTTTT. Translated: CASSLDERENTGELFF.